This T cell receptor beta chain was recovered during a study of T-cell reconstitution after alpha-beta-depleted transplantation in children. Remarks on this clonotype: Its antigen is not known.

Findings and limits, study-wide: Fresh T-cell production supplied most of the T-cell counts and diversity seen one year after transplant. Alpha-beta T cells about two months after transplant reportedly derived from several hundred expanded graft clones. Day-60 TCRbeta diversity that was high in some patients was derived from surviving recipient T cells and thymic progenitors.

This sample's TCRbeta library carried unique molecular identifier barcodes. TCRdb independently ran MiXCR on the PCR reads; one entry per CDR3 protein. The sample contains more than 200,000 distinct CDR3 sequences, approximately 24% of which appear only once. This material consisted of PBMCs, mostly from graft donor cells, taken 360 days after TCRalphabeta/CD19-depleted stem cell transplant. This clonotype was obtained from a female patient between 2 and 10 years old who had a stem cell transplant for congenital amegakaryocytic thrombocytopenia, so the T cells may come from the graft donor.

The CDR3 reads CASSLGAGETQYF. CDR3 nucleotides: TGTGCCAGCAGCTTAGGCGCGGGAGAGACCCAGTACTTC. The chain joins TRBV11-3 to TRBJ2-5, with a weak D call TRBD2 (5 bases). Germline lookup yields CDR1 SGHNT and CDR2 YENEEA. V lost 1 base, J lost 4 bases, and 7 bases lay in between. This CDR3 spans 13 amino acids.